This TCR beta chain was sequenced for a study of blood T cell repertoires in COVID-19 (TCRdb year 2020). For context, the study as a whole: Samples covering the acute and convalescent phases of COVID-19 were provided by collaborators in the United States, Italy and Spain. The samples were drawn from the first 160 participants of the ongoing ImmuneRACE study and from about 1,200 subjects provided by 6 global collaborators. The repertoires were released in a freely available public database meant as a resource for research on the immune response to SARS-CoV-2. Where HLA class I and class II types were available, the types were taken from metadata supplied by the sample provider, not from assay-based typing. Subjects who had been exposed to COVID-19, were actively infected with it, or had recovered from it provided the deeply sampled blood TCRbeta repertoires that made up the dataset. Nearly every sample came with metadata listing a de-identified subject ID, COVID-19 status, age in years and sex. The material from the prospective study consisted of cDNA or gDNA derived from T cells, B-cell-depleted T cells, or PBMCs. Here is what the overall study found, with its caveats: Clinical and demographic metadata were provided uncurated, with the amount varying by source and participant.

TCRbeta CDR3 regions were amplified from genomic DNA by means of the immunoSEQ Assay, a bias-controlled multiplex PCR. For the original study's pipeline: The number of nucleated cells in each sample was estimated from the amplification of reference gene primers within the assay. To quantify the absolute abundance of each unique TCRbeta CDR3 rearrangement, sequence reads were collapsed and filtered. For each sample, productive Simpson clonality was calculated as the square root of Simpson's diversity index across productive rearrangements. TCRdb's version of the immuneACCESS table is confined to in-frame rearrangements and falls short of the full clone set. An unresolved V gene accounts for under half of the shortfall where checked; the remainder is of unknown origin. That table gives V, J and clone size, and the DNA gave D and trimming. The sample table lists some 51,000 clones, 90% of them with a count of one. The ten largest account for 5.5% to 8% of the sample.

Collaborating institutions collected whole blood in K2EDTA tubes following their own protocols. For TCRbeta analysis, collaborator samples were shipped as frozen whole blood, as isolated PBMCs, or as DNA extracted from either sample type. This clone occurred once. Which antigen it targets is not known. Per-base qualities were not stored, and no clone one base away is much larger. From the germline V gene, CDR1 is SGHTA and CDR2 is FQGNSA. The CDR3 goes from the cysteine to the phenylalanine over 16 residues. Only CDR3 DNA remains: 48 bases, in frame from the first base. The V end gives up 5 bases and the J end 4 bases, leaving 9 bases in the junction not matched to a gene.

The chain is made from TRBV7-2 and TRBJ2-5; 11 bases in the middle match TRBD2. The receptor was derived from a man aged 40-49 years with acute or convalescent COVID-19. The sequenced material came from peripheral blood. The bases are TGTGCCAGCAGCCCGAGACTAGCGGGAAAGGCAGAGACCCAGTACTTC. It translates as CASSPRLAGKAETQYF.